These 7 T cell receptor beta chains were sequenced from one sample in a study of fetal regulatory T cell absence and autoimmunity. Sequencing used immunoSEQ multiplex PCR; TCRdb keeps in-frame clones, though not all of them. The sample lists about 50,000 clones; about four fifths were seen once. Sequencing was done on a sample of cord blood. These receptors were taken from a newborn boy with IPEX syndrome.

The V and J genes are TRBV4-1 and TRBJ2-5, with D maybe TRBD2 (6 bases). Germline V lookup: CDR1 MGHRA, CDR2 YSYEKL. This CDR3 has 14 residues. Trimming pared 3 bases from V and 2 bases from J, leaving 10 bases between. CDR3 nucleotides: TGCGCCAGCAGCCATGGGACTGCGCAAGAGACCCAGTACTTC. Its translation: CASSHGTAQETQYF.

V and J are TRBV25-1 and TRBJ2-6; D call uncertain. From germline, CDR1 is MGHDK and CDR2 SYGVNS. V lost 1 base to trimming and J lost 0 bases, with 7 bases between them. The CDR3 loop spans 16 amino acids. In nucleotides, the CDR3 is TGTGCCAGCAGTGAATTGAAAGTCTCTGGGGCCAACGTCCTGACTTTC. Amino acids: CASSELKVSGANVLTF.

The chain couples TRBV30 to TRBJ1-1; D unclear. Deletions cut 0 bases from V and 7 bases from J, with 3 bases between. The CDR3 totals 10 residues. Germline V gene sequence: CDR1 GTSNPN, CDR2 SVGIG (reference sequence). CDR3 DNA: TGTGCCTGGAGTGTACGTGAAGCTTTCTTT. Residues: CAWSVREAFF.

Here the CDR3 DNA reads TGTGCCACCAGCAGAGACCGGAACGCCCCTGAGCAGTACTTC. It translates to CATSRDRNAPEQYF. V and J are TRBV15 and TRBJ2-7; D uncertain. CDR3 length: 14 amino acids. CDR1 is LNHNV, CDR2 YYDKDF, per germline (reference sequence). V gave up 0 bases and J gave up 7 bases, with 13 bases separating them.

CDR3 DNA: TGCGCCAGCAGCTTCTACAGGGCCTCGAACACTGAAGCTTTCTTT. It encodes CASSFYRASNTEAFF. The J gene is TRBJ1-1, the V gene TRBV5-1, with TRBD1 as a possible D gene (6 bases). CDR3 length equals 15 residues. The germline gives CDR1 SGHRS, CDR2 YFSETQ. Trimming took 2 bases from V and 1 from J, leaving 12 bases between them. The complete variable domain, with remaining parts taken from reference TRBV5-1 and TRBJ1-1, reads KAGVTQTPRYLIKTRGQQVTLSCSPISGHRSVSWYQQTPGQGLQFLFEYFSETQRNKGNFPGRFSGRQFSNSRSEMNVSTLELGDSALYLCASSFYRASNTEAFFGQGTRLTVV.

The genes are TRBV19 and TRBJ1-5, with 7 positions matching TRBD1. CDR3 size: 15 residues. Germline lookup yields CDR1 LNHDA and CDR2 SQIVND (reference sequence). With 6 bases clipped from V and 4 bases from J, the junction kept 9 bases outside the gene matches. The CDR3 protein is CASRTTGFGNQPQHF. CDR3 coding DNA: TGTGCCAGTAGGACGACAGGGTTTGGGAATCAGCCCCAGCATTTT. Supplemented by reference TRBV19 and TRBJ1-5, the full variable domain reads DGGITQSPKYLFRKEGQNVTLSCEQNLNHDAMYWYRQDPGQGLRLIYYSQIVNDFQKGDIAEGYSVSREKKESFPLTVTSAQKNPTAFYLCASRTTGFGNQPQHFGDGTRLSIL.

The genes are TRBV6-5 and TRBJ2-1, with 12 bases matching TRBD2. Unmatched junction bases numbered 3, after V lost 6 bases and J lost 6 bases. From germline, CDR1 is MNHEY and CDR2 SVGAGI. CDR3 length: 14 residues. The DNA for the CDR3 is TGTGCCAGCAGCGGACTAGCGGGGATCAATGAGCAGTTCTTC. Translation gives CASSGLAGINEQFF.